This TCR beta chain was sequenced in a study of blood T cell repertoires in COVID-19. Study-level information: Both acute and convalescent COVID-19 samples were obtained from the United States, Italy and Spain. PBMCs, B-cell-depleted T cells, or T cells were the source of the cDNA or gDNA that made up the material.

CDR1 and CDR2 (germline): SGDLS, YYNGEE. The V gene end was trimmed by 2 bases and the J gene end by 4 bases; junction bases not matched to a gene: 24. The CDR3 is 21 amino acids. In the original analysis: Estimated nucleated cell counts came from reference gene primer amplification. Only in-frame clones appear in the TCRdb table, and some are missing; sequencing was by immunoSEQ multiplex PCR. From that table come the V and J calls and clone size; the DNA was used to work out D and trimming. Among roughly 700,000 clones listed, approximately 90% were seen once. The table lists this clone with a few counts.

Sequenced sample: peripheral blood. The chain combines TRBV9 with TRBJ2-3; 8 nucleotides match TRBD2. The sequence was obtained from a woman aged 18-29 years with acute or convalescent COVID-19. CDR3 DNA sequence: TGTGCCAGCAGCGTTCAGGCGGGGGGCATGACGGGTGTAGGGATGGCAGATACGCAGTATTTT. Amino acid sequence: CASSVQAGGMTGVGMADTQYF.